This is a list of T cell receptor beta chains from one sample in a study of cytomegalovirus exposure and HLA in healthy donors. Measured with immunoSEQ multiplex PCR; TCRdb has only the in-frame clones, and not every one. The data show about 190,000 clones, with roughly 80% seen just once and 2% to 2.5% held by the top ten. The sample was PBMCs. The source is a woman aged 25 to 45 in good health and CMV-seropositive. The CDR3 runs from the conserved cysteine through the conserved F or W. Fields, in order: CDR3 DNA, CDR3 protein, clone size, D gene, J gene, V gene. A D gene is named only where the DNA matches it firmly. Where a row states a size, it is once, few, many or the class of an expanded clone; other rows omit it.

DNA: TGTGCCAGCAGCTTAAGCCCCTATAATTCACCCCTCCACTTT
CDR3: CASSLSPYNSPLHF
size: NA
D: NA
J: TRBJ1-6
V: TRBV11-2

DNA: TGTGCCAGCAGTTCCTTTACCGGACAGGGCGGAGGCTACACCTTC
CDR3: CASSSFTGQGGGYTF
size: NA
D: TRBD1
J: TRBJ1-2
V: TRBV28

DNA: TGTGCCAGCAGCGAACAGGGGGCTAATGAAAAACTGTTTTTT
CDR3: CASSEQGANEKLFF
size: NA
D: TRBD1
J: TRBJ1-4
V: TRBV2

DNA: TGTGCCAGCACCGTGCAAAGGGGGGGGATCGGGGAGCTGTTTTTT
CDR3: CASTVQRGGIGELFF
size: few
D: NA
J: TRBJ2-2
V: TRBV6-5

DNA: TGTGCCAGCAGCCCCCGGGACAACCTCCAAGAGACCCAGTACTTC
CDR3: CASSPRDNLQETQYF
size: NA
D: NA
J: TRBJ2-5
V: TRBV9

DNA: TGTGCCAGCAGCCCCTACCCTGCGGGGGGCGAGGAAGCTTTCTTT
CDR3: CASSPYPAGGEEAFF
size: NA
D: NA
J: TRBJ1-1
V: TRBV7-7

DNA: TGTGCCAGCAGCTTATGGGGGGGACGGCAGCCCCAGCATTTT
CDR3: CASSLWGGRQPQHF
size: NA
D: NA
J: TRBJ1-5
V: TRBV7-6

DNA: TGTGCCAGTTCCGATCCCCAGCAGCGAGAGACCCAGTACTTC
CDR3: CASSDPQQRETQYF
size: NA
D: NA
J: TRBJ2-5
V: TRBV27

DNA: TGTGCCAGCAGCACCTTAACGGGGGGTTCCTACGAGCAGTACTTC
CDR3: CASSTLTGGSYEQYF
size: few
D: TRBD2
J: TRBJ2-7
V: TRBV6-5

DNA: TGTGCCAGCAGCATGCAAAGGACAGAGAGTAGGACGCAGTTCTTC
CDR3: CASSMQRTESRTQFF
size: NA
D: NA
J: TRBJ2-1
V: TRBV11-2

DNA: TGTGCCAGCAGTCTCAGGGGACTAGCGGTTCAAGAGACCCAGTACTTC
CDR3: CASSLRGLAVQETQYF
size: NA
D: TRBD2
J: TRBJ2-5
V: TRBV25-1

DNA: TGTGCCACCAGCAGAGTACCGGCGGGAGCGGGTGCAGATACGCAGTATTTT
CDR3: CATSRVPAGAGADTQYF
size: few
D: TRBD2
J: TRBJ2-3
V: TRBV15

DNA: TGTGCCCGGACAGGGGGCGAGGGAGGTAACTATGGCTACACCTTC
CDR3: CARTGGEGGNYGYTF
size: NA
D: TRBD1
J: TRBJ1-2
V: TRBV30

DNA: TGTGCCAGTAGTTTGGGACAGGGATACTACAATGAGCAGTTCTTC
CDR3: CASSLGQGYYNEQFF
size: NA
D: TRBD1
J: TRBJ2-1
V: TRBV19

DNA: TGCGCCAGCAGTGATGCGGCGGCAGACTCCTACGAGCAGTACTTC
CDR3: CASSDAAADSYEQYF
size: NA
D: NA
J: TRBJ2-7
V: TRBV10-1

DNA: TGTGCCAGCAGTTTATGGGGGCGGGGGGAGACCCAGTACTTC
CDR3: CASSLWGRGETQYF
size: NA
D: NA
J: TRBJ2-5
V: TRBV27

DNA: TGTGCCAGCAGCAACGAGGGGGCTGGCAATCAGCCCCAGCATTTT
CDR3: CASSNEGAGNQPQHF
size: NA
D: TRBD1
J: TRBJ1-5
V: TRBV28

DNA: TGCAGTGCCCTGGGACAATCCGAGCAGTACTTC
CDR3: CSALGQSEQYF
size: NA
D: NA
J: TRBJ2-7
V: TRBV20-1

DNA: TGCGCCAGCAGCGTGACTAGCGGGGGCCACGGGCAGTACTTC
CDR3: CASSVTSGGHGQYF
size: NA
D: TRBD2
J: TRBJ2-7
V: TRBV5-1

DNA: TGTGCCAGCAGGATGGACAGGGATAAACTAGTGGGGACTGAAGCTTTCTTT
CDR3: CASRMDRDKLVGTEAFF
size: NA
D: TRBD1
J: TRBJ1-1
V: TRBV7-6

DNA: TGTGCCAGCAGCTCCCCCCGGAACACTGAAGCTTTCTTT
CDR3: CASSSPRNTEAFF
size: NA
D: NA
J: TRBJ1-1
V: TRBV7-6

DNA: TGTGCCAGCAGTTCGGGACAGCCCTATGGCTACACCTTC
CDR3: CASSSGQPYGYTF
size: NA
D: TRBD1
J: TRBJ1-2
V: TRBV6-5

DNA: TGTGCCGGACAGTGGGATACCCAGTATTTT
CDR3: CAGQWDTQYF
size: NA
D: NA
J: TRBJ2-3
V: TRBV30

DNA: TGTGCCAGTAGAAATGTGGACATCGGGGGCTACACCTTC
CDR3: CASRNVDIGGYTF
size: few
D: NA
J: TRBJ1-2
V: TRBV19

DNA: TGCGCCAGCAGCTTGTGGGGGGACACTGAAGCTTTCTTT
CDR3: CASSLWGDTEAFF
size: few
D: NA
J: TRBJ1-1
V: TRBV5-1

DNA: TGTGCCAGCAGCTTACGCGGGGGGCCCTACGAGCAGTACTTC
CDR3: CASSLRGGPYEQYF
size: NA
D: TRBD2
J: TRBJ2-7
V: TRBV11-2

DNA: TGTGCCAGTAGTATACGCGGTTTAGAAGAGACCCAGTACTTC
CDR3: CASSIRGLEETQYF
size: few
D: NA
J: TRBJ2-5
V: TRBV19

DNA: TGCGCCAGCAGCTTGGCGGGTCCGTACTATGGCTACACCTTC
CDR3: CASSLAGPYYGYTF
size: NA
D: NA
J: TRBJ1-2
V: TRBV5-1

DNA: TGTGCCAGCAGCTTGGTTATCGGGGATAAGGCTTTCTTT
CDR3: CASSLVIGDKAFF
size: NA
D: NA
J: TRBJ1-1
V: TRBV5-6

DNA: TGTGCCAGCAGCTTCATCGGCGGCCCCGGATCACCCCTCCACTTT
CDR3: CASSFIGGPGSPLHF
size: NA
D: NA
J: TRBJ1-6
V: TRBV7-8

DNA: TGTGCCAGCAGCCCCATCATGGGGGGGGAAGCTTTCTTT
CDR3: CASSPIMGGEAFF
size: NA
D: NA
J: TRBJ1-1
V: TRBV5-8

DNA: TGTGCCAGCAGTTCATTAGCGGGAGGCGCGTACAGTGAGCAGTTCTTC
CDR3: CASSSLAGGAYSEQFF
size: NA
D: TRBD2
J: TRBJ2-1
V: TRBV28

DNA: TGCGCCAGCGGGGGGACAGTAGAAGAGACCCAGTACTTC
CDR3: CASGGTVEETQYF
size: NA
D: NA
J: TRBJ2-5
V: TRBV4-1

DNA: TGTGCCTGGAGCCCATACAGATATGGCTACACCTTC
CDR3: CAWSPYRYGYTF
size: NA
D: NA
J: TRBJ1-2
V: TRBV30

DNA: TGTGCCAGCAGTTACTCGAGCAGGACAGGGGCAGAGACCCAGTACTTC
CDR3: CASSYSSRTGAETQYF
size: NA
D: TRBD1
J: TRBJ2-5
V: TRBV6-5

DNA: TGTGCCAGCTCACCACGGGTTCCGGGATCCGGAACAGAGTCACCCCTCCACTTT
CDR3: CASSPRVPGSGTESPLHF
size: once
D: NA
J: TRBJ1-6
V: TRBV18

DNA: TGTGCCAGCAGCTCTCGGACTAGGTTCGAGCAGTACTTC
CDR3: CASSSRTRFEQYF
size: NA
D: TRBD2
J: TRBJ2-7
V: TRBV7-2

DNA: TGCGCCAGCAGCGAACAGGGCTCTGGAAACACCATATATTTT
CDR3: CASSEQGSGNTIYF
size: NA
D: NA
J: TRBJ1-3
V: TRBV5-1

DNA: TGTGCCAGCAGCCCGGGACAGGCTTCTCCCGGGGAGCTGTTTTTT
CDR3: CASSPGQASPGELFF
size: few
D: TRBD1
J: TRBJ2-2
V: TRBV25-1

DNA: TGTGCCAGCAGTTCCGGACTAGCGGGAGCCTACGAGCAGTACTTC
CDR3: CASSSGLAGAYEQYF
size: NA
D: TRBD2
J: TRBJ2-7
V: TRBV6-1